A single sample is the source of the 29 T cell receptor beta chains below, sequenced in a study of cytomegalovirus exposure and HLA in healthy donors. A multiplex PCR was run with 60 Vbeta primers and 13 Jbeta primers. Assay: immunoSEQ multiplex PCR; the TCRdb copy retains only in-frame clones and omits some. The sample lists some 200,000 clones, about four fifths occurring once. Input material: PBMCs. All receptors derive from a female donor in good health and CMV-seronegative.

The chain couples TRBV7-2 to TRBJ1-2, with a weak D call TRBD1 (5 bases). V gave up 5 bases and J gave up 12 bases, with 16 bases separating them. The CDR3 has 12 amino acids. CDR1 is SGHTA and CDR2 is FQGNSA in the germline V gene. In nucleotides, the CDR3 is TGTGCCAGCAGCGCCTTCAGGGCTTCCAACACCTTC. Amino acid sequence: CASSAFRASNTF. Drawing the rest from reference TRBV7-2 and TRBJ1-2, the complete variable domain is GAGVSQSPSNKVTEKGKDVELRCDPISGHTALYWYRQSLGQGLEFLIYFQGNSAPDKSGLPSDRFSAERTGGSVSTLTIQRTQQEDSAVYLCASSAFRASNTFGSGTRLTVV.

The CDR3 region is CASSEMGHHEQYF. CDR3 sequence (DNA): TGTGCCAGCAGTGAAATGGGGCACCACGAGCAGTACTTC. V and J are TRBV6-1 and TRBJ2-7; perhaps TRBD1 as D (5 bases). V lost 2 bases to trimming and J lost 5 bases, with 10 bases between them. This CDR3 spans 13 amino acids. CDR1 is MNHNS and CDR2 is SASEGT in the germline V gene.

This clone was found once. This chain connects TRBV14 to TRBJ2-7; a weak D match, TRBD2 (6 bases). In germline, CDR1 is SGHDN, CDR2 FVKESK. The CDR3 spans 15 residues. The V end was cut by 2 bases, the J end by 2 bases, with 13 bases between. The CDR3 protein is CASSQKSGYAYEQYF. CDR3 nucleotide sequence: TGTGCCAGCAGCCAAAAAAGCGGGTACGCCTACGAGCAGTACTTC.

The chain joins TRBV6-1 to TRBJ1-5; 10 bases agree with TRBD1. Germline V gene data show CDR1 as MNHNS and CDR2 as SASEGT. The CDR3 contains 15 residues. V shed 7 bases, J shed 6 bases, and the junction held 9 bases outside the gene matches. Here the CDR3 reads CASTLRTGGVQPQHF. The CDR3 coding sequence is TGTGCCAGCACCTTAAGGACAGGGGGTGTTCAGCCCCAGCATTTT.

The genes are TRBV5-1 and TRBJ1-1; D possibly corresponds to TRBD1 (5 bases). Per germline, CDR1 SGHRS and CDR2 YFSETQ. The CDR3 spans 16 residues. Trimming removed 3 bases from V and 6 bases from J, with 21 bases in between. CDR3 in amino acids: CASSSAAGDWGAEAFF. CDR3 bases: TGCGCCAGCAGCTCCGCCGCGGGGGATTGGGGCGCTGAAGCTTTCTTT.

The gene calls are TRBV27 and TRBJ1-5; 10 bases match TRBD1. Losses at the gene ends were 1 base for V and 2 bases for J; bases not matched to a gene: 2. Germline CDR1 is MNHEY and CDR2 is SMNVEV (reference sequence). The CDR3 has 16 amino acids. The CDR3 loop reads CASSLWGTGGNQPQHF. In DNA, the CDR3 is TGTGCCAGCAGTTTATGGGGGACAGGGGGCAATCAGCCCCAGCATTTT.

The gene calls are TRBV27 and TRBJ2-6; TRBD2 matches 7 bases. The germline V gene has CDR1 MNHEY and CDR2 SMNVEV (reference sequence). The CDR3 sequence is 17 residues long. The ends lost 5 bases at V and 0 bases at J; junction bases unmatched: 7. The CDR3 loop reads CASSAQGGGSGANVLTF. The CDR3 region has the DNA TGTGCCAGCAGTGCTCAGGGCGGGGGCTCTGGGGCCAACGTCCTGACTTTC. The entire variable domain, with the rest obtained from reference TRBV27 and TRBJ2-6, is as follows: EAQVTQNPRYLITVTGKKLTVTCSQNMNHEYMSWYRQDPGLGLRQIYYSMNVEVTDKGDVPEGYKVSRKEKRNFPLILESPSPNQTSLYFCASSAQGGGSGANVLTFGAGSRLTVL.

The rearrangement uses TRBV5-1 and TRBJ2-1, with TRBD1 matching over 7 bases. After removal of 0 bases from V and 8 bases from J, the junction contained 8 bases not matched to a gene. Germline V gives CDR1 SGHRS, CDR2 YFSETQ. The CDR3 has 15 residues. CDR3 in DNA: TGCGCCAGCAGCTTGGATGGGACAGCTACAGATGAGCAGTTCTTC. Translating it yields CASSLDGTATDEQFF.

The genes are TRBV5-8 and TRBJ2-3, with TRBD2 matching 12 bases. Looked up from germline, CDR1 is SGHTS and CDR2 is YDEGEE. The CDR3 length is 16 residues. With V trimmed by 4 bases and J by 2 bases, 5 bases remained unmatched. The CDR3 nucleotides read TGTGCCAGCAGCCGCGGACTAGCGGGGTTCACAGATACGCAGTATTTT. As protein: CASSRGLAGFTDTQYF.

V usage is TRBV10-3 and J usage is TRBJ2-7, with TRBD2 identical over 14 bases. CDR3 size: 15 residues. V was pared by 4 bases and J by 3 bases, with 2 bases of the junction left unmatched. Germline V lookup: CDR1 ENHRY, CDR2 SYGVKD. In DNA form, the CDR3 reads TGTGCCATCAGTGGGGGGACTAGCGGGAGCTACGAGCAGTACTTC. The encoded protein is CAISGGTSGSYEQYF.

This clone showed up just once. The chain has TRBV12-2 and TRBJ2-1; the D segment call TRBD2 is taken from the table without a DNA check. TRBV12-2 is noted as a pseudogene. The CDR3 totals 15 residues. The CDR3 loop reads CASRLVCREGDEQFF. DNA for the CDR3: TGTGCAAGTCGCTTAGTGTGCAGGGAGGGCGATGAGCAGTTCTTC.

The chain uses TRBV12-5 and TRBJ2-5, with TRBD1 matching over 8 bases. In germline, CDR1 is LGHNT, CDR2 FRNRAP. Germline trimming cut 3 bases from V and 11 bases from J; bases unmatched to any gene: 20. This CDR3 contains 17 residues. The CDR3 DNA reads TGTGCTAGTGGTTTAGCCATAGGGACAGGAGAAGCTTACCAGCAGTACTTC. Its translation: CASGLAIGTGEAYQQYF.

The chain carries TRBV19 and TRBJ1-5, with D perhaps matching TRBD1 (6 bases). The germline V and J ends were trimmed by 0 bases and 0 bases, with 9 bases remaining between them. The germline CDR1 and CDR2 sequences are LNHDA and SQIVND (reference sequence). CDR3 length equals 16 residues. DNA of the CDR3: TGTGCCAGTAGTATAGATGCAGGGGATAGCAATCAGCCCCAGCATTTT. Translation: CASSIDAGDSNQPQHF.

This clone showed up just once. This chain connects TRBV27 to TRBJ1-2; 9 nucleotides align to TRBD1. Germline V gives CDR1 MNHEY, CDR2 SMNVEV (reference sequence). There are 13 residues in the CDR3. V dropped 6 bases and J dropped 8; count of bases not matched to a gene: 7. The chain's CDR3 is CASSTDRGNGYTF. CDR3 DNA sequence: TGTGCCAGCAGCACGGACAGGGGCAACGGCTACACCTTC.

The V call is TRBV2, the J call TRBJ2-7; 8 bases fit TRBD1. The CDR3 spans 15 residues. Trimming took 6 bases from V and 3 from J; bases not matched to a gene: 10. Germline CDR1 reads SNHLY; CDR2 reads FYNNEI. DNA of the CDR3: TGTGCCAGCAGGGGAGGACAGGGAGCGGTCTACGAGCAGTACTTC. Encoded protein: CASRGGQGAVYEQYF.

The rearrangement links TRBV5-6 to TRBJ1-6; TRBD1 agrees at 9 bases. Per germline, CDR1 SGHDT and CDR2 YYEEEE. The CDR3 covers 16 residues. Trimming at V came to 4 bases and at J to 6 bases, leaving 8 bases not matched to a gene. The DNA of the CDR3 is TGTGCCAGCAGCCCCTCGGACAGGGGCTTTAATTCACCCCTCCACTTT. Its protein product is CASSPSDRGFNSPLHF.

The rearrangement links TRBV27 to TRBJ2-3; the D gene is possibly TRBD1 (5 bases). CDR1 and CDR2 (germline): MNHEY, SMNVEV (reference sequence). Trimming cost V 2 bases and J 2 bases, with 11 bases left between them. CDR3 length equals 15 residues. As DNA, the CDR3 is TGTGCCAGCAGTTTAGGGGCAGGGCCCACAGATACGCAGTATTTT. Translating it yields CASSLGAGPTDTQYF.

The chain recombines TRBV5-4 with TRBJ2-2; possible D gene TRBD2, 6 bases. The germline V gene encodes CDR1 SGHNT and CDR2 YYREEE (reference sequence). This CDR3 spans 16 amino acids. The V end was cut by 3 bases, the J end by 2 bases, with 14 bases between. The CDR3 spells CASSSAGRRNTGELFF. The CDR3 bases are TGTGCCAGCAGCTCGGCGGGGCGGAGAAACACCGGGGAGCTGTTTTTT.

The chain joins TRBV11-2 to TRBJ2-2, with D possibly matching TRBD1 (6 bases). The ends were cut back, 3 bases at V and 3 bases at J, with 14 bases in the middle. The CDR3 totals 16 residues. The germline V gene has CDR1 SGHAT and CDR2 FQNNGV. CDR3 loop: CASSFGDNDHTGELFF. The DNA for the CDR3 is TGTGCCAGCAGCTTTGGGGACAATGACCACACCGGGGAGCTGTTTTTT.

Note on this clone: A read error may produce the germline difference seen at one junction end. The chain couples TRBV30 to TRBJ2-1; no clear D gene. Germline loops: CDR1 GTSNPN, CDR2 SVGIG (reference sequence). The CDR3 totals 13 residues. The CDR3, as DNA: TGTGCCTGGAGCAGCGACTCCCACAATGAGCAGTTCTTC. This codes for CAWSSDSHNEQFF.

This chain uses TRBV5-1 with TRBJ2-1; the D is unclear. V lost 2 bases to trimming and J lost 0 bases, with 9 bases between them. CDR3 length equals 15 residues. Germline V lookup: CDR1 SGHRS, CDR2 YFSETQ. In nucleotides, the CDR3 is TGCGCCAGCAGCTTTGACTTAAGCTCCTACAATGAGCAGTTCTTC. Its translation: CASSFDLSSYNEQFF. The full variable domain, completed using reference TRBV5-1 and TRBJ2-1, is KAGVTQTPRYLIKTRGQQVTLSCSPISGHRSVSWYQQTPGQGLQFLFEYFSETQRNKGNFPGRFSGRQFSNSRSEMNVSTLELGDSALYLCASSFDLSSYNEQFFGPGTRLTVL.

V is TRBV6-5 and J is TRBJ1-6; no firm D call. The CDR3 covers 13 residues. With 8 bases removed from V and 7 bases from J, the gap between germline ends came to 12 bases. Per the germline V gene, CDR1 is MNHEY and CDR2 is SVGAGI. DNA of the CDR3: TGTGCCAGCCGGAGGGAGAAAAATTCACCCCTCCACTTT. Protein: CASRREKNSPLHF.

This clone was seen only a few times. This chain uses TRBV6-5 with TRBJ1-2; the D gene is possibly TRBD1 (5 bases). Trimming removed 4 bases from V and 5 bases from J, with 20 bases in between. Germline loops: CDR1 MNHEY, CDR2 SVGAGI. The CDR3 loop spans 16 amino acids. This chain's CDR3 is CASSLDPTVTYYGYTF. Here the CDR3 DNA reads TGTGCCAGCAGTTTAGATCCGACAGTGACCTATTATGGCTACACCTTC.

This chain uses TRBV2 with TRBJ2-1; 16 bases match TRBD2. Germline V gene sequence: CDR1 SNHLY, CDR2 FYNNEI. V trimming: 8 bases; J trimming: 13 bases; junction bases outside the gene matches: 5. This CDR3 spans 13 amino acids. CDR3 coding DNA: TGTGCCAGCCAGGGGACTAGCGGGGGGGCCCAGTTCTTC. Translated, it gives CASQGTSGGAQFF.

This clone has more than one count but fewer than ten. The chain combines TRBV2 with TRBJ1-6, with D perhaps TRBD1 (5 bases). The CDR3 consists of 15 residues. The germline V gene has CDR1 SNHLY and CDR2 FYNNEI. V was trimmed by 2 bases and J by 10 bases, leaving 15 bases between them. As DNA, the CDR3 is TGTGCCAGCAGTGAAAGGACGGCGGGGGACTCACCCCTCCACTTT. It specifies CASSERTAGDSPLHF.

J is TRBJ1-2 and V is TRBV15; tentative D call: TRBD1 (5 bases). There are 14 residues in the CDR3. Germline V gene data show CDR1 as LNHNV and CDR2 as YYDKDF (reference sequence). The V gene lost 0 bases and the J gene lost 4 bases, with 9 bases spanning the gap. In DNA form, the CDR3 reads TGTGCCACCAGCAGAGACGGCGGGACCTATGGCTACACCTTC. It codes for CATSRDGGTYGYTF.

This chain uses TRBV29-1 with TRBJ1-1, with D hard to call. The CDR3 loop spans 11 amino acids. With 5 bases removed from V and 1 base from J, the gap between germline ends came to 5 bases. Germline V gives CDR1 SQVTM, CDR2 ANQGSEA. DNA for the CDR3: TGCAGCGTTCGCAGGAACACTGAAGCTTTCTTT. Its translation is CSVRRNTEAFF.

V gene TRBV5-1 combines with J gene TRBJ1-2, with 8 nucleotides matching TRBD1. This CDR3 is built from 14 residues. Germline values: CDR1 SGHRS, CDR2 YFSETQ. Trimming cost V 4 bases and J 5 bases; bases outside gene matches: 7. CDR3 residues: CASSQGTGDYGYTF. For the CDR3, the DNA is TGCGCCAGCAGCCAGGGGACAGGTGATTATGGCTACACCTTC.

This clone was seen only once. The genes are TRBV2 and TRBJ2-3; 13 positions match TRBD2. The V and J ends lost 6 bases and 5 bases, in that order; junction bases with no gene match: 5. CDR1 is SNHLY, CDR2 FYNNEI, per germline. This CDR3 contains 15 residues. CDR3 amino acids: CASRRTSGSIDTQYF. The CDR3 region has the DNA TGTGCCAGCAGAAGGACTAGCGGGAGTATAGATACGCAGTATTTT.